Each of the 2 T cell receptor beta chains below was sequenced from the same sample in a study of sequential checkpoint blockade in melanoma. The repertoire was sequenced with immunoSEQ multiplex PCR; TCRdb's copy has only in-frame clones and lacks some. The sample has 15,000 to 20,000 clones; approximately 93% are singletons. Treatment denoted: randomized to nivolumab then ipilimumab (arm A) or the reverse (arm B). Sequenced here: CD8+ T cells sorted from blood (inferred from file names), sampled from a patient given nivolumab and ipilimumab in sequence. The receptors originated from a human donor with melanoma.

This chain links TRBV27 with TRBJ1-2; the match to TRBD1 covers 8 bases. V shed 8 bases, J shed 8 bases, and the junction held 13 bases outside the gene matches. This CDR3 is built from 14 residues. In germline, CDR1 is MNHEY, CDR2 SMNVEV (reference sequence). CDR3 loop: CASSLRQGARGYTF. CDR3 sequence (DNA): TGTGCCAGCTCCCTCCGGCAGGGGGCGAGGGGCTACACCTTC.

This chain links TRBV27 with TRBJ2-7, with a possible D match to TRBD1 (6 bases). Trimming shortened V by 0 bases and J by 0 bases, and 15 bases separated the two germline ends. CDR1 and CDR2 (germline): MNHEY, SMNVEV (reference sequence). The CDR3 totals 17 residues. This CDR3 reads CASSLSIGQFSSYEQYF. CDR3 nucleotide sequence: TGTGCCAGCAGTTTATCGATAGGACAGTTCAGCTCCTACGAGCAGTACTTC.